The entry below describes one T cell receptor beta chain. Antigen specificity is unknown. Germline V CDR1 and CDR2: LNHDA, SQIVND (reference sequence). The CDR3 has 15 residues. J gave up 4 bases and V 7 bases, and 8 bases lay outside the gene matches. Some clones are missing from TCRdb's copy, which holds only in-frame ones; the method was immunoSEQ multiplex PCR. The sample lists about 100,000 clones; approximately 90% were seen once. The sample belongs to a study of OX40 agonist ivuxolimab in advanced cancers. Study-level background: Checkpoint inhibitors had been given previously to roughly 40% of patients.

Study findings and constraints: Partial responders receiving 0.1-3.0 mg/kg showed among the lowest clonal expansion. By week 6 at 0.1 to 3.0 mg/kg, blood CD4+ and CD8+ T cells had expanded clonally.

The sample in question was CD4+ or CD8+ T cells sorted from blood, obtained in a trial of the OX40 agonist ivuxolimab. The TCR sequence derives from an adult with an advanced solid tumor such as melanoma, head and neck, liver or kidney cancer. This chain uses TRBV19 with TRBJ2-1; 9 bases align to TRBD1. The CDR3 reads CASKTTGTGYNEQFF. The CDR3 coding sequence is TGTGCCAGTAAAACCACCGGGACAGGGTACAATGAGCAGTTCTTC.